This T cell receptor (beta chain) was sequenced for a study of blood T cell repertoires in COVID-19. This CDR3 is 17 amino acids long. Repertoires were generated with immunoSEQ multiplex PCR, while TCRdb's copy carries only in-frame clones and drops some. The sample shows approximately 99,000 clones, 80% to 85% of them seen only once. This sequence originates from a man aged 65 to 85 with active or convalescent COVID-19. The sample was peripheral blood. The chain combines TRBV21-1 with TRBJ1-3; TRBD1 is the table's D call, not checked against the DNA. TRBV21-1 is a recognized pseudogene. The CDR3 loop is CASSDGRAGAAGNTIYF. CDR3 nucleotide sequence: TGTGCCAGCAGCGACGGCAGGGCAGGGGCTGCAGGAAACACCATATATTTT.